This TCR beta chain was profiled in a study of beta chain features in type 1 diabetes. V gave up 4 bases and J gave up 8 bases; unmatched junction bases: 8. The germline V gene has CDR1 KGHSH and CDR2 LQKENI. The CDR3 has 15 amino acids. Sequenced material consisted of expressed TCRB transcripts (all of the isolated RNA was reverse transcribed). TCRdb keeps only in-frame clones here, not all; method: immunoSEQ multiplex PCR. The top ten hold around 0.7% of the sample, which has some 150,000 clones, around 8.7% seen once. The sequence was collected from a man younger than 35 in good health. The sequencing input was central memory CD4+ T cells from blood. V gene TRBV18 combines with J gene TRBJ1-6; 7 bases fit TRBD1. In DNA, the CDR3 is TGTGCCAGCTCACTCCGACAGGGTACGGATTCACCCCTCCACTTT. It is translated as CASSLRQGTDSPLHF.